A single sample gave rise to the 4 T cell receptor beta chains below, sequenced in a study of tumor-infiltrating lymphocytes in localized non-small cell lung cancer. Repertoires were generated with immunoSEQ multiplex PCR, while TCRdb's copy carries only in-frame clones and drops some. The sample carries about 11,000 clones, roughly 85% recorded once. Source material: uninvolved lung tissue not adjacent to the tumor. Receptors were obtained from a human donor with non-small cell lung cancer.

This clone was counted once. V and J are TRBV10-2 and TRBJ1-3; a weak D match, TRBD1 (6 bases). The CDR3 loop spans 16 amino acids. V lost 1 base, J lost 0 bases, and 10 bases lay in between. The germline gives CDR1 WSHSY, CDR2 SAAADI. CDR3 sequence reads: CASSEYRVSSGNTIYF. Here the CDR3 DNA reads TGCGCCAGCAGTGAGTACAGGGTGAGCTCTGGAAACACCATATATTTT.

The chain uses TRBV6-1 and TRBJ1-1; D not certain. CDR1 is MNHNS, CDR2 SASEGT, per germline. Between the trimmed V and J ends, which lost 6 bases and 0 bases, there was a span of 5 bases. This CDR3 contains 12 residues. CDR3 protein: CASRGLNTEAFF. Here the CDR3 DNA reads TGTGCCAGCAGGGGATTGAACACTGAAGCTTTCTTT.

V is TRBV19 and J is TRBJ2-7; possibly TRBD2 for D (6 bases). This CDR3 is 13 amino acids long. CDR1 is LNHDA and CDR2 is SQIVND in the germline V gene (reference sequence). Trimming removed 8 bases at V and 5 bases at J, with 16 bases between. The CDR3 DNA reads TGTGCCAGTGGGTTGGCGGGGAGGAACGAGCAGTACTTC. It is translated as CASGLAGRNEQYF.

The CDR3 sequence is CASSLGLRQGGGLTEAFF. In nucleotides, the CDR3 is TGCGCCAGCAGCTTGGGACTTAGACAGGGGGGAGGACTAACTGAAGCTTTCTTT. The J gene is TRBJ1-1, the V gene TRBV5-1; 9 nucleotides agree with TRBD1. The V gene end was trimmed by 0 bases and the J gene end by 5 bases; junction bases not matched to a gene: 14. This CDR3 is 18 amino acids long. Germline lookup yields CDR1 SGHRS and CDR2 YFSETQ.